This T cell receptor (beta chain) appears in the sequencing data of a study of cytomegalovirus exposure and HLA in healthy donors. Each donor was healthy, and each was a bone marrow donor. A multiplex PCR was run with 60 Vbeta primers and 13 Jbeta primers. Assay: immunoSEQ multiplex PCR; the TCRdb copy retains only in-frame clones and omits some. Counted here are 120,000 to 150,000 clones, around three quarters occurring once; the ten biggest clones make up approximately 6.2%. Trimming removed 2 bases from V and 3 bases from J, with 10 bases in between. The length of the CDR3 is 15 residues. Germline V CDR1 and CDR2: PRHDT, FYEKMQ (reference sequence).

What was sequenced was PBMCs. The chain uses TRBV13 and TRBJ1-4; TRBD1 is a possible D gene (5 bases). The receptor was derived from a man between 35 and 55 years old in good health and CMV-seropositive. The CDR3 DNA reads TGTGCCAGCAGCTTACAGGGAATAGCTAATGAAAAACTGTTTTTT. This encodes CASSLQGIANEKLFF. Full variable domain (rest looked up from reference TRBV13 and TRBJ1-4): AAGVIQSPRHLIKEKRETATLKCYPIPRHDTVYWYQQGPGQDPQFLISFYEKMQSDKGSIPDRFSAQQFSDYHSELNMSSLELGDSALYFCASSLQGIANEKLFFGSGTQLSVL.